The 24 T cell receptor beta chains listed next were all sequenced from one sample in a study of T cell repertoires in cytomegalovirus infection. One entry per CDR3 protein results from TCRdb running MiXCR on the reads. Of roughly 500,000 distinct CDR3 sequences detected, about 42% appear once; the ten largest clones hold about two fifths. These receptors have no identified antigens. The specimen was cultured PBMCs, collected from culture after CMV antigen stimulation. These receptors all stem from a human donor in good health (CMV status not recorded). Some clones in this sample may be carry-over from other donors' samples.

The rearrangement links TRBV28 to TRBJ2-3; D is perhaps TRBD1 or TRBD2 (6 bases each). Trimming removed 7 bases from V and 2 bases from J, with 13 bases in between. This CDR3 is 14 amino acids long. In germline, CDR1 is MDHEN, CDR2 SYDVKM. The CDR3 loop is CASMVGGNTDTQYF. The CDR3 DNA reads TGTGCCAGCATGGTGGGGGGCAACACAGATACGCAGTATTTT.

The CDR3 is CASSIGLLLLNTEAFF. In nucleotides, the CDR3 is TGTGCCAGTAGTATTGGATTATTATTATTGAACACTGAAGCTTTCTTT. This chain connects TRBV19 to TRBJ1-1; no clear D. CDR1 is LNHDA, CDR2 SQIVND, per germline (reference sequence). The V end lost 3 bases, the J end lost 0 bases, and 14 bases lay between the germline ends. The CDR3 sequence is 16 residues long.

The table lists this clonotype with a count of one. One end of the junction does not line up with germline, which may come from a read error. The chain joins TRBV11-2 to TRBJ2-7; either TRBD1 or TRBD2 may supply D (5 bases each). The CDR3 spans 13 residues. Germline V gene sequence: CDR1 SGHAT, CDR2 FQNNGV. The CDR3 loop reads CASSFGDLRHQFF. The CDR3 DNA reads TGTGCCAGCAGCTTTGGGGACCTGCGGCACCAATTCTTC.

Written as DNA, the CDR3 is TGTGCCAGTCAGGGTGATCAGCCCCAGCATTTT. Protein: CASQGDQPQHF. The chain employs TRBV28 and TRBJ1-5, with a possible D match to TRBD1 (5 bases). The germline gives CDR1 MDHEN, CDR2 SYDVKM. The germline V and J ends were trimmed by 9 bases and 5 bases, with 8 bases remaining between them. The CDR3 length is 11 residues.

J is TRBJ2-3 and V is TRBV11-2; D possibly corresponds to TRBD1 (6 bases). CDR3 length: 15 residues. The germline V gene encodes CDR1 SGHAT and CDR2 FQNNGV. V lost 2 bases and J lost 0, with 9 bases in between. In DNA form, the CDR3 reads TGTGCCAGCAGCTTAAACAGGGAGAGCACAGATACGCAGTATTTT. It specifies CASSLNRESTDTQYF.

The V and J genes are TRBV6-6 and TRBJ2-3; D is unclear. This CDR3 comprises 13 residues. Per germline, CDR1 MNHNY and CDR2 SVGAGI (reference sequence). V lost 2 bases and J lost 6, with 9 bases in between. CDR3: CASSYRAGDTQYF. The CDR3 bases are TGTGCCAGCAGTTACCGGGCTGGCGATACGCAGTATTTT.

This clonotype was picked up a small number of times. The rearrangement links TRBV7-2 to TRBJ1-1; D ambiguous. The CDR3 consists of 13 residues. The ends were cut back, 3 bases at V and 12 bases at J, with 17 bases in the middle. Germline lookup yields CDR1 SGHTA and CDR2 FQGNSA. The CDR3 DNA sequence: TGTGCCAGCAGCTTGTTGGTGGATCGAGAAACTTTCTTT. Translating gives CASSLLVDRETFF.

This clonotype was found a few times. The J gene is TRBJ2-7, the V gene TRBV7-6, with TRBD2 identical over 11 bases. J gave up 4 bases and V 5 bases, and 7 bases lay outside the gene matches. The CDR3 runs 15 residues. Germline-derived CDR1 and CDR2 are SGHVS and FNYEAQ. Here the CDR3 DNA reads TGTGCCAGCAGCGGATTAGCGGGGGGGCTATACGAGCAGTACTTC. It specifies CASSGLAGGLYEQYF.

The V call is TRBV7-2, the J call TRBJ1-2, with a weak D call TRBD1 (6 bases). This CDR3 contains 14 residues. The ends were cut back, 3 bases at V and 4 bases at J, with 12 bases in the middle. CDR1 is SGHTA and CDR2 is FQGNSA in the germline V gene. In nucleotides, the CDR3 is TGTGCCAGCAGCTTCGCCAGGGGAGGCTATGGCTACACCTTC. This translates into CASSFARGGYGYTF.

V usage is TRBV12-3 or TRBV12-4 and J usage is TRBJ2-7; D not certain. This CDR3 region has 14 residues. Deletions cut 1 base from V and 0 bases from J, with 7 bases between. The CDR3 sequence is CASSLGRHSYEQYF. In DNA form, the CDR3 reads TGTGCCAGCAGTTTAGGGCGGCACTCCTACGAGCAGTACTTC.

In this sample, this clonotype turned up a few times. V is TRBV6-2 or TRBV6-3 and J is TRBJ2-5, with D perhaps TRBD2 (6 bases). The CDR3 covers 15 residues. Germline values: CDR1 MNHEY, CDR2 SVGEGT. The ends were cut back, 10 bases at V and 2 bases at J, with 20 bases in the middle. CDR3 DNA: TGTGCCATACGGGGTGGGAGGACTATTCAAGAGACCCAGTACTTC. Its protein is CAIRGGRTIQETQYF.

The rearrangement links TRBV19 to TRBJ2-7, with TRBD1 as a possible D gene (6 bases). The ends were cut back, 7 bases at V and 3 bases at J, with 19 bases in the middle. The germline CDR1 and CDR2 sequences are LNHDA and SQIVND (reference sequence). CDR3 length: 15 amino acids. The CDR3 bases are TGTGCCAGTACCAAGACAGGCCGAAGAGGCTACGAGCAGTACTTC. This translates into CASTKTGRRGYEQYF.

The DNA for the CDR3 is TGCAGCGTAACGGGACAAACACACGAAAAACTGTTTTTT. It encodes CSVTGQTHEKLFF. The chain uses TRBV20-1 and TRBJ1-4; D might be TRBD1 (6 bases). The CDR3 contains 13 residues. Germline CDR1 is DFQATT and CDR2 is SNEGSKA (reference sequence).

The J gene is TRBJ2-2, the V gene TRBV7-9; TRBD1 is a possible D gene (5 bases). Germline CDR1 and CDR2: SEHNR and FQNEAQ (reference sequence). V was shortened by 3 bases and J by 7 bases, with 12 bases between the two germline ends. The CDR3 has 14 residues. The CDR3 protein is CASSFYRRSGELFF. DNA of the CDR3: TGTGCCAGCAGCTTTTACAGGCGGAGCGGGGAGCTGTTTTTT.

In its sample, this clonotype was seen a few times. The V call is TRBV12-3 or TRBV12-4, the J call TRBJ2-3, with TRBD2 matching 13 bases. There are 15 residues in the CDR3. Germline trimming cut 5 bases from V and 4 bases from J; bases unmatched to any gene: 3. CDR3 sequence: CASSRTSGGSDTQYF. CDR3 sequence (DNA): TGTGCCAGCAGTCGGACTAGCGGGGGTTCAGATACGCAGTATTTT.

This chain joins TRBV10-3 and TRBJ2-2, with TRBD2 matching over 7 bases. This CDR3 is 17 amino acids long. CDR1 and CDR2 (germline): ENHRY, SYGVKD. With V trimmed by 6 bases and J by 0 bases, 10 bases remained unmatched. CDR3 amino acids: CAIRGGAGTPNTGELFF. CDR3 nucleotide sequence: TGTGCCATCAGGGGAGGGGCCGGGACCCCGAACACCGGGGAGCTGTTTTTT.

This chain connects TRBV2 to TRBJ2-2, with 10 positions matching TRBD1. There are 17 residues in the CDR3. CDR1 SNHLY and CDR2 FYNNEI come from the germline V gene. The trim removed 4 bases at V and 7 bases at J, leaving 12 bases unmatched. The CDR3 sequence: CASSVINGTGAVGELFF. CDR3 sequence (DNA): TGTGCCAGCAGTGTAATTAATGGGACAGGGGCCGTCGGGGAGCTGTTTTTT. Full variable domain (remainder filled in from reference TRBV2 and TRBJ2-2): EPEVTQTPSHQVTQMGQEVILRCVPISNHLYFYWYRQILGQKVEFLVSFYNNEISEKSEIFDDQFSVERPDGSNFTLKIRSTKLEDSAMYFCASSVINGTGAVGELFFGEGSRLTVL.

DNA for the CDR3: TGTGCCAGCAGCTTATCTTGGGGGAGGCGTACTGAAGCTTTCTTT. This codes for CASSLSWGRRTEAFF. This rearrangement joins TRBV7-9 to TRBJ1-1, with D possibly TRBD1 on 5 matching bases. CDR3 length equals 15 residues. V lost 2 bases to trimming and J lost 5 bases, with 15 bases between them. Germline CDR1 and CDR2: SEHNR and FQNEAQ (reference sequence).

This chain connects TRBV19 to TRBJ2-7, with D perhaps TRBD1 or TRBD2 (6 bases each). CDR1 LNHDA and CDR2 SQIVND come from the germline V gene (reference sequence). The ends were cut back, 7 bases at V and 7 bases at J, with 20 bases in the middle. This CDR3 is 14 amino acids long. In DNA form, the CDR3 reads TGTGCCAGTACCTACGGGCCGGGGGCGAGTGAGCAGTACTTC. It specifies CASTYGPGASEQYF.

This chain links TRBV7-2 with TRBJ2-3; perhaps TRBD2 as D (5 bases). The CDR3 covers 13 residues. From germline, CDR1 is SGHTA and CDR2 FQGNSA. The V end lost 5 bases, the J end lost 5 bases, and 11 bases lay between the germline ends. DNA for the CDR3: TGTGCCAGCAGCGGCCGAGGAGGAGATACGCAGTATTTT. This translates into CASSGRGGDTQYF.

This chain uses TRBV11-2 with TRBJ2-7; 9 nucleotides match TRBD2. The CDR3 is 16 amino acids. CDR1 SGHAT and CDR2 FQNNGV come from the germline V gene. V shed 1 base and J 4 bases; nucleotides not matched to a gene: 8. DNA of the CDR3: TGTGCCAGCAGCTTAGGAGCGGCGGGAGGGCCGTACGAGCAGTACTTC. Translation gives CASSLGAAGGPYEQYF.

This clonotype was detected only a few times. The rearrangement uses TRBV5-4 and TRBJ2-2; 10 positions agree with TRBD1. The CDR3 is 17 residues long. V dropped 3 bases and J dropped 11; count of bases not matched to a gene: 16. Germline assignment: CDR1 SGHNT and CDR2 YYREEE (reference sequence). The CDR3 DNA sequence: TGTGCCAGCAGCTCCGTGTGGGACAGGGGTCGTAACGGCGAGCTGTTTTTT. It specifies CASSSVWDRGRNGELFF.

The rearrangement links TRBV5-4 to TRBJ2-1, with TRBD2 matching over 10 bases. Per germline, CDR1 SGHNT and CDR2 YYREEE (reference sequence). V was pared by 4 bases and J by 9 bases, with 10 bases of the junction left unmatched. The CDR3 is made up of 15 amino acids. The CDR3 loop reads CASSETPSGSSEQFF. DNA for the CDR3: TGTGCCAGCAGCGAGACCCCTAGCGGGAGTTCTGAGCAGTTCTTC.

The chain is built from TRBV12-3 or TRBV12-4 and TRBJ2-1; D possibly corresponds to TRBD2 (6 bases). This CDR3 has 15 amino acids. The V gene lost 5 bases and the J gene lost 2 bases, with 13 bases spanning the gap. This CDR3 is CASSPIAGPYNEQFF. The DNA of the CDR3 is TGTGCCAGCAGTCCCATTGCGGGGCCCTACAATGAGCAGTTCTTC.